The rows below give T cell receptor beta chains drawn from one sample of a study of blood T cell repertoires in COVID-19. Sequencing used immunoSEQ multiplex PCR; TCRdb keeps in-frame clones, though not all of them. This table has a few hundred thousand clones, around 85% appearing once. Material for sequencing was peripheral blood. The receptors here all came from a woman aged 18-29 years with acute or convalescent COVID-19. The conserved cysteine and the conserved F or W are not part of the CDR3 here. The order of the fields is J gene, V gene, CDR3 protein.

j_call: TRBJ2-7
v_call: TRBV19
cdr3_aa: ASSIRPGGGRNTYEQY

j_call: TRBJ1-5
v_call: TRBV28
cdr3_aa: AGARTGRDQPQH

j_call: TRBJ2-3
v_call: TRBV27
cdr3_aa: ASNPGQGIDTQY

j_call: TRBJ2-3
v_call: TRBV10-3
cdr3_aa: AISAGGPTDTQY

j_call: TRBJ2-1
v_call: TRBV7-8
cdr3_aa: ASSQKGAYYNEQF

j_call: TRBJ1-5
v_call: TRBV5-5
cdr3_aa: ASSILLTGFRNQPQH

j_call: TRBJ2-1
v_call: TRBV2
cdr3_aa: ASSEGLVPYNEQF

j_call: TRBJ2-7
v_call: TRBV5-4
cdr3_aa: ASSLQGVEQY

j_call: TRBJ2-7
v_call: TRBV30
cdr3_aa: AWSRTSGGPLGEQY

j_call: TRBJ1-1
v_call: TRBV5-1
cdr3_aa: ASSPDGGTEAF

j_call: TRBJ1-5
v_call: TRBV19
cdr3_aa: ASSSVAGINQPQH

j_call: TRBJ1-5
v_call: TRBV6-1
cdr3_aa: ASSARQGAPSNQPQH

j_call: TRBJ1-2
v_call: TRBV28
cdr3_aa: ASSPGTYGYT

j_call: TRBJ2-3
v_call: TRBV2
cdr3_aa: ASSEEGGEADTQY

j_call: TRBJ2-5
v_call: TRBV4-1
cdr3_aa: ASSQRDAGGSKETQY

j_call: TRBJ1-6
v_call: TRBV9
cdr3_aa: ASSPQGSYNSPLH

j_call: TRBJ1-1
v_call: TRBV6-2/TRBV6-3
cdr3_aa: ASSYSREGTEAF

j_call: TRBJ2-1
v_call: TRBV2
cdr3_aa: ASLDSSDNEQF

j_call: TRBJ2-2
v_call: TRBV27
cdr3_aa: ASRRTASNTGELF

j_call: TRBJ1-5
v_call: TRBV9
cdr3_aa: ASSVAGDSPQH

j_call: TRBJ2-7
v_call: TRBV14
cdr3_aa: ASSPSGTTLEQY

j_call: TRBJ2-1
v_call: TRBV3-1/TRBV3-2
cdr3_aa: ASSPGLAGAGDEQF

j_call: TRBJ1-2
v_call: TRBV6-5
cdr3_aa: ASSYSTWGPYGYT

j_call: TRBJ2-3
v_call: TRBV24-1
cdr3_aa: ATSGLAGSSTDTQY

j_call: TRBJ2-3
v_call: TRBV2
cdr3_aa: ATKGQGASDTQY

j_call: TRBJ2-3
v_call: TRBV9
cdr3_aa: ASSVLSRATQY

j_call: TRBJ2-2
v_call: TRBV19
cdr3_aa: ASTQGAGELF

j_call: TRBJ2-3
v_call: TRBV14
cdr3_aa: ASSPGLAGARTDTQY

j_call: TRBJ1-2
v_call: TRBV6-6
cdr3_aa: ASSYLNTPANYGYT

j_call: TRBJ1-5
v_call: TRBV5-8
cdr3_aa: ASSDQGTGYSNQPQH

j_call: TRBJ1-2
v_call: TRBV28
cdr3_aa: ASSSPGNYGYT

j_call: TRBJ1-5
v_call: TRBV7-9
cdr3_aa: ASSFGGVQPQH

j_call: TRBJ2-3
v_call: TRBV24-1
cdr3_aa: ATSDRLAGEITDTQY

j_call: TRBJ1-1
v_call: TRBV27
cdr3_aa: ASSSGTARTEAF

j_call: TRBJ1-2
v_call: TRBV3-1/TRBV3-2
cdr3_aa: ASSLSDRERGGYT

j_call: TRBJ2-3
v_call: TRBV5-1
cdr3_aa: ASSSRLAGGTDTQY

j_call: TRBJ2-5
v_call: TRBV4-1
cdr3_aa: ASSQDQGAGEGETQY

j_call: TRBJ1-2
v_call: TRBV5-1
cdr3_aa: ASSTGQGAGYT

j_call: TRBJ1-1
v_call: TRBV9
cdr3_aa: ASSPFRNTEAF

j_call: TRBJ1-1
v_call: TRBV2
cdr3_aa: ASPAAVGTEAF

j_call: TRBJ1-2
v_call: TRBV29-1
cdr3_aa: SVAHQGTVT

j_call: TRBJ1-2
v_call: TRBV9
cdr3_aa: ASSPGTGVGGYT